This section outlines one T cell receptor (beta chain) sequence together with its context. Its antigen is unidentified. This record comes from a study of T cells expressing NK-cell markers. Study-wide context: TCR beta repertoires came from sorted CD3+CD56+NKG2C+, CD3+CD56+NKG2C- and CD3+CD56-NKG2C+ T cells. Regarding the study as a whole: Similarly, these clonotypes led the CD3+CD56-NKG2C+ fraction as well in a few donors.

Germline CDR1 MGHRA, CDR2 YSYEKL. The CDR3 extends over 13 amino acids. From the 5' RACE reads, TCRdb lists one entry per CDR3 protein and no DNA. The sample holds 150,000 to 180,000 distinct CDR3 sequences. The TCR comes from a woman in her forties or fifties in good health. The chain uses TRBV4-1 and TRBJ2-3; TCRdb's D call, TRBD1, is unchecked because there is no DNA. Sequences were obtained from blood T cells: a sorted CD56 or NKG2C T cell subset, CD4+ or CD8+ T cells, or bulk PBMC T cells (not recorded which). This CDR3 reads CASSQAGTDTQYF.